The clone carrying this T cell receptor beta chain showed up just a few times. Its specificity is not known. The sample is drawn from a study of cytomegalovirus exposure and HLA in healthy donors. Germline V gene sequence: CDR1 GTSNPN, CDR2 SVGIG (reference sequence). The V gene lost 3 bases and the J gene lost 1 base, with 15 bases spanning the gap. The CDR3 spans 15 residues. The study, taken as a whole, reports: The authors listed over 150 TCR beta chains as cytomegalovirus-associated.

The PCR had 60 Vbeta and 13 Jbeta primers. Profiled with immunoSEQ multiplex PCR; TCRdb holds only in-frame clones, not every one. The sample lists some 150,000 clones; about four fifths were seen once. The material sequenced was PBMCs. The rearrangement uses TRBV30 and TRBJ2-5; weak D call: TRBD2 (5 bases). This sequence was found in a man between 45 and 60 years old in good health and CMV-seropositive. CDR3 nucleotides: TGTGCCTGGAGGCTAGCAGGCGGCGGCCAAGAGACCCAGTACTTC. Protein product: CAWRLAGGGQETQYF.